These T cell receptor beta chains were read from a single sample in a study of cytotoxic CD8 clonotypes in ibrutinib-treated CLL. Produced via immunoSEQ multiplex PCR; TCRdb's table is partial and in-frame only. The table records about 160,000 clones, 70% to 90% of them present only once. Sequencing was performed on PBMCs, taken at disease progression, from a patient treated with ibrutinib. The receptors were gathered from a human donor with chronic lymphocytic leukemia. The CDR3 runs from the conserved cysteine through the conserved F or W. A D gene is named only where the DNA matches it firmly. Size tells how often a clone was seen (once, few, many) or the class of an expanded clone, and some rows leave it out.

V gene: TRBV19
clone size: once
D gene: TRBD1
J gene: TRBJ1-1
CDR3 protein: CASSIAPGGSNAFF
CDR3 DNA: TGTGCCAGTAGTATAGCTCCAGGGGGCAGTAACGCTTTCTTT

V gene: TRBV23-1
clone size: -
D gene: -
J gene: TRBJ1-4
CDR3 protein: CASSQLILRGPNEKLFF
CDR3 DNA: TGCGCCAGCAGTCAATTAATCCTAAGGGGCCCAAATGAAAAACTGTTTTTT

V gene: TRBV5-6
clone size: -
D gene: -
J gene: TRBJ2-3
CDR3 protein: CASSEGRGPQDTQYF
CDR3 DNA: TGTGCCAGCAGCGAGGGCCGCGGGCCCCAAGATACGCAGTATTTT

V gene: TRBV4-1
clone size: -
D gene: -
J gene: TRBJ2-1
CDR3 protein: CASSHGVALNEQFF
CDR3 DNA: TGCGCCAGCAGCCACGGAGTAGCGTTAAATGAGCAGTTCTTC

V gene: TRBV7-9
clone size: once
D gene: TRBD2
J gene: TRBJ2-1
CDR3 protein: CASSWPAGVSSYNEQFF
CDR3 DNA: TGTGCCAGCAGCTGGCCTGCGGGGGTGAGCTCCTACAATGAGCAGTTCTTC

V gene: TRBV6-5
clone size: -
D gene: TRBD2
J gene: TRBJ2-7
CDR3 protein: CASSYPSGYEQYF
CDR3 DNA: TGTGCCAGCAGTTACCCTAGCGGCTACGAGCAGTACTTC

V gene: TRBV4-2
clone size: -
D gene: -
J gene: TRBJ2-3
CDR3 protein: CASSQVTGVPRTDTQYF
CDR3 DNA: TGTGCCAGCAGCCAAGTTACGGGAGTGCCTCGCACAGATACGCAGTATTTT

V gene: TRBV9
clone size: -
D gene: -
J gene: TRBJ2-1
CDR3 protein: CASSARDPYNEQFF
CDR3 DNA: TGTGCCAGCAGCGCCCGGGACCCTTACAATGAGCAGTTCTTC

V gene: TRBV19
clone size: -
D gene: TRBD2
J gene: TRBJ2-7
CDR3 protein: CASSMGLADFSYEQYF
CDR3 DNA: TGTGCCAGTAGTATGGGTCTAGCGGACTTCTCCTACGAGCAGTACTTC

V gene: TRBV28
clone size: -
D gene: TRBD1
J gene: TRBJ1-1
CDR3 protein: CASSFQGVMTEAFF
CDR3 DNA: TGTGCCAGCAGTTTCCAGGGGGTGATGACTGAAGCTTTCTTT

V gene: TRBV7-2
clone size: once
D gene: -
J gene: TRBJ2-7
CDR3 protein: CASSLRDRSYEQYF
CDR3 DNA: TGTGCCAGCAGCTTAAGAGACCGTTCCTACGAGCAGTACTTC

V gene: TRBV7-3
clone size: -
D gene: TRBD1
J gene: TRBJ1-1
CDR3 protein: CASSFDRATEAFF
CDR3 DNA: TGTGCCAGCAGCTTCGACAGGGCCACTGAAGCTTTCTTT

V gene: TRBV7-2
clone size: -
D gene: TRBD1
J gene: TRBJ1-5
CDR3 protein: CASSLAPGGSRNQPQHF
CDR3 DNA: TGTGCCAGCAGCTTAGCCCCAGGGGGAAGTCGTAATCAGCCCCAGCATTTT

V gene: TRBV27
clone size: once
D gene: TRBD1
J gene: TRBJ1-4
CDR3 protein: CASSPRRGTGTTNEKLFF
CDR3 DNA: TGTGCCAGCAGTCCCCGGAGGGGGACAGGGACGACTAATGAAAAACTGTTTTTT

V gene: TRBV4-3
clone size: -
D gene: -
J gene: TRBJ1-4
CDR3 protein: CASSPGGVRETNEKLFF
CDR3 DNA: TGCGCCAGCAGTCCCGGCGGGGTAAGGGAAACTAATGAAAAACTGTTTTTT

V gene: TRBV23-1
clone size: -
D gene: TRBD1
J gene: TRBJ2-4
CDR3 protein: CASSPRTGKFHSSSVGHSIQYF
CDR3 DNA: TGCGCCAGCAGTCCCCGGACAGGGAAATTCCATTCATCTTCAGTCGGACATTCCATTCAGTACTTC

V gene: TRBV5-1
clone size: -
D gene: -
J gene: TRBJ1-1
CDR3 protein: CASSLAGANTEAFF
CDR3 DNA: TGCGCCAGCAGCTTGGCAGGCGCGAACACTGAAGCTTTCTTT

V gene: TRBV14
clone size: -
D gene: -
J gene: TRBJ1-1
CDR3 protein: CASSPVRRGEAFF
CDR3 DNA: TGTGCCAGCAGCCCCGTTCGACGGGGCGAAGCTTTCTTT

V gene: TRBV7-9
clone size: -
D gene: -
J gene: TRBJ1-4
CDR3 protein: CASSLGEYKEKLFF
CDR3 DNA: TGTGCCAGCAGCCTAGGCGAGTATAAGGAAAAACTGTTTTTT

V gene: TRBV6-6
clone size: -
D gene: -
J gene: TRBJ1-1
CDR3 protein: CASSKTGHFTEAFF
CDR3 DNA: TGTGCCAGCAGTAAAACGGGACACTTCACTGAAGCTTTCTTT

V gene: TRBV6-1
clone size: -
D gene: -
J gene: TRBJ1-1
CDR3 protein: CASSENLNRRIEAFF
CDR3 DNA: TGTGCCAGCAGTGAAAATCTCAACCGACGGATTGAGGCTTTCTTT

V gene: TRBV30
clone size: -
D gene: TRBD1
J gene: TRBJ1-1
CDR3 protein: CAWSAFQGVSTEAFF
CDR3 DNA: TGTGCCTGGAGCGCCTTTCAGGGGGTTTCAACTGAAGCTTTCTTT

V gene: TRBV14
clone size: -
D gene: -
J gene: TRBJ1-1
CDR3 protein: CASSQQGRSTEAFF
CDR3 DNA: TGTGCCAGCAGCCAGCAGGGACGTAGCACTGAAGCTTTCTTT

V gene: TRBV28
clone size: -
D gene: -
J gene: TRBJ2-7
CDR3 protein: CASSSQGSGSYEQYF
CDR3 DNA: TGTGCCAGCAGTTCGCAGGGGAGCGGCTCCTACGAGCAGTACTTC

V gene: TRBV6-6
clone size: -
D gene: TRBD1
J gene: TRBJ2-7
CDR3 protein: CASSVTGTGGANLHF
CDR3 DNA: TGTGCCAGCAGTGTTACCGGGACAGGGGGCGCGAATTTGCACTTC

V gene: TRBV18
clone size: few
D gene: TRBD1
J gene: TRBJ2-7
CDR3 protein: CASSLTGAEQYF
CDR3 DNA: TGTGCCAGCTCACTAACAGGGGCCGAGCAGTACTTC

V gene: TRBV5-4
clone size: -
D gene: -
J gene: TRBJ1-1
CDR3 protein: CVFTGRDTEAFF
CDR3 DNA: TGTGTTTTTACAGGGAGAGACACTGAAGCTTTCTTT

V gene: TRBV23-1
clone size: -
D gene: -
J gene: TRBJ1-5
CDR3 protein: CASAMIGRGGNQPQHF
CDR3 DNA: TGCGCCAGCGCCATGATAGGCAGGGGAGGCAATCAGCCCCAGCATTTT

V gene: TRBV11-2
clone size: -
D gene: -
J gene: TRBJ1-2
CDR3 protein: CASSLGLYGYTF
CDR3 DNA: TGTGCCAGCAGCTTGGGACTCTATGGCTACACCTTC

V gene: TRBV11-2
clone size: -
D gene: -
J gene: TRBJ2-7
CDR3 protein: CASSSKLGHEQYF
CDR3 DNA: TGTGCCAGCAGCTCTAAGTTAGGACACGAGCAGTACTTC

V gene: TRBV28
clone size: -
D gene: -
J gene: TRBJ2-5
CDR3 protein: CASSTNGLSGETQYF
CDR3 DNA: TGTGCCAGCAGCACAAATGGACTATCGGGGGAGACCCAGTACTTC

V gene: TRBV27
clone size: -
D gene: -
J gene: TRBJ1-1
CDR3 protein: CASSLVPRQGVFAEAFF
CDR3 DNA: TGTGCCAGCAGTTTAGTCCCACGGCAGGGTGTCTTCGCTGAAGCTTTCTTT

V gene: TRBV7-8
clone size: -
D gene: -
J gene: TRBJ1-2
CDR3 protein: CASSLDRFNYGYTF
CDR3 DNA: TGTGCCAGCAGCTTAGACAGGTTCAACTATGGCTACACCTTC

V gene: TRBV11-2
clone size: -
D gene: TRBD1
J gene: TRBJ1-1
CDR3 protein: CASSFVFQGAFERSTEAFF
CDR3 DNA: TGTGCCAGCAGCTTCGTATTTCAGGGGGCATTTGAAAGATCGACTGAAGCTTTCTTT

V gene: TRBV2
clone size: -
D gene: TRBD1
J gene: TRBJ1-5
CDR3 protein: CASSDRTGLNQPQHF
CDR3 DNA: TGTGCCAGCAGTGATCGGACAGGCCTCAATCAGCCCCAGCATTTT

V gene: TRBV2
clone size: -
D gene: TRBD2
J gene: TRBJ2-1
CDR3 protein: CASSAGLAGASNEQFF
CDR3 DNA: TGTGCCAGCAGTGCGGGACTAGCGGGAGCGTCCAATGAGCAGTTCTTC

V gene: TRBV4-3
clone size: -
D gene: -
J gene: TRBJ2-7
CDR3 protein: CASSQVSSSEQYF
CDR3 DNA: TGCGCCAGCAGCCAAGTGAGCAGCAGCGAGCAGTACTTC

V gene: TRBV5-5
clone size: -
D gene: -
J gene: TRBJ1-1
CDR3 protein: CASSLHQRMNTEAFF
CDR3 DNA: TGTGCCAGCAGCCTGCACCAACGCATGAACACTGAAGCTTTCTTT